The rows below give T cell receptor beta chains drawn from one sample of a study of shared clonotypes between healthy human individuals. The assay was immunoSEQ multiplex PCR, and TCRdb's table has in-frame clones only and misses some. Here the sample spans under 2,500,000 clones, under 97% being singletons. Input material: naive CD4+ T cells sorted from blood. The receptors shown here come from a man aged 18 to 29 in good health. CDR3s include the opening cysteine and the closing phenylalanine or tryptophan. D genes are given only for firm matches. The size field is filled for only some rows; it gives once, few, many or a size class.

d_call	v_call	j_call	clone_size	cdr3_nt	cdr3_aa
NA	TRBV7-2	TRBJ1-1	few	TGTGCCAGCAGCTTAGGACCAACTAAGAACACTGAAGCTTTCTTT	CASSLGPTKNTEAFF
NA	TRBV28	TRBJ1-2	few	TGTGCCAGCAGCGTAAACTATGGCTACACCTTC	CASSVNYGYTF
NA	TRBV5-6	TRBJ2-2	NA	TGTGCCAGCAGCCCCGGGACCCCGATCCCCGGGGAGCTGTTTTTT	CASSPGTPIPGELFF
NA	TRBV6-6	TRBJ2-7	once	TGTGCCAGGGGCATCGGACGGACCACCCTCGAGGGGGACTTC	CARGIGRTTLEGDF
TRBD1	TRBV4-3	TRBJ2-7	NA	TGCGCCAGCAGCCGAGGGACAGGGTATGGTGAAACCTACGAGCAGTACTTC	CASSRGTGYGETYEQYF
NA	TRBV2	TRBJ2-5	NA	TGTGCCAGCAGTGAATTAGGGGCAGGGGACCAAGAGACCCAGTACTTC	CASSELGAGDQETQYF
NA	TRBV18	TRBJ2-1	NA	TGTGCCAGCTCACCACGAGGGGACCCCTACAATGAGCAGTTCTTC	CASSPRGDPYNEQFF
NA	TRBV7-2	TRBJ1-5	NA	TGTGCCAGCAGCTTAGCGCGGGCGGGAAATCAGCCCCAGCATTTT	CASSLARAGNQPQHF
NA	TRBV5-1	TRBJ1-2	NA	TGCGCCAGCAGCGCTTCCAGGGATCCGGCCCGTGATGGCTACACCTTC	CASSASRDPARDGYTF
TRBD2	TRBV27	TRBJ2-3	NA	TGTGCCAGCAGTTTAACGGTGCTAGCGGGAGGGGGCACAGATACGCAGTATTTT	CASSLTVLAGGGTDTQYF
NA	TRBV9	TRBJ1-6	NA	TGTGCCAGCAGCCTCGGGACGGTGAATTCACCCCTCCACTTT	CASSLGTVNSPLHF
TRBD1	TRBV7-9	TRBJ1-2	NA	TGTGCCAGCAGCTTCGGGACAGCCCTGAGGGGCTACACCTTC	CASSFGTALRGYTF
NA	TRBV7-2	TRBJ1-5	NA	TGTGCCAGCAGCTCCCTATCGACCAATCAGCCCCAGCATTTT	CASSSLSTNQPQHF
NA	TRBV4-1	TRBJ2-5	NA	TGCGCCAGCAGCCGGCTCTTAGTAAGCAAAGGGGAGACCCAGTACTTC	CASSRLLVSKGETQYF
TRBD1	TRBV27	TRBJ1-5	NA	TGTGCCAGCAGGACCTGGGGACAGGGCTCGGATCAGCCCCAGCATTTT	CASRTWGQGSDQPQHF
TRBD1	TRBV28	TRBJ1-1	NA	TGTGCCAGCAGCCGGGCTGACAGGGGCGGCCTTGAAGCTTTCTTT	CASSRADRGGLEAFF
TRBD1	TRBV7-9	TRBJ1-4	NA	TGTGCCAGCAGCTTAGCGGGGACAGCTAATGAAAAACTGTTTTTT	CASSLAGTANEKLFF
NA	TRBV11-3	TRBJ1-1	once	TGTGCCAGCAGCTTAAGACAGAACACTGAAGCTTTCTTT	CASSLRQNTEAFF
NA	TRBV13	TRBJ1-3	NA	TGTGCCAGCAGCTTAGAACAGCTCGGAAACACCATATATTTT	CASSLEQLGNTIYF
TRBD2	TRBV4-3	TRBJ2-3	NA	TGCGCCAGCAGCCAAGGGACTAGTGGGGGTAGGTCCACAGATACGCAGTATTTT	CASSQGTSGGRSTDTQYF
TRBD1	TRBV5-8	TRBJ1-1	NA	TGTGCCAGCAGCCGCGACAGGGTGCACGGGAACACTGAAGCTTTCTTT	CASSRDRVHGNTEAFF
NA	TRBV28	TRBJ1-4	once	TGTGCCAGCAGTTTTCGGGCTGAAAAACTGTTTTTT	CASSFRAEKLFF
NA	TRBV5-1	TRBJ2-7	NA	TGCGCCAGCAGCTTGGCGGAGGGGTTGAAATCCTACGAGCAGTACTTC	CASSLAEGLKSYEQYF
NA	TRBV6-5	TRBJ2-6	NA	TGTGCCAGCAGAGAGCACTCTGGGGCCAACGTCCTGACTTTC	CASREHSGANVLTF
TRBD1	TRBV4-3	TRBJ1-2	NA	TGCGCCAGCAGCCAAATGGACAGGGAATCTGGCTACACCTTC	CASSQMDRESGYTF
NA	TRBV30	TRBJ2-1	NA	TGTGCCTGGAGTTCCCAGTCCTACAATGAGCAGTTCTTC	CAWSSQSYNEQFF
NA	TRBV5-1	TRBJ1-1	once	TGCGCCAGCAGCATAGACATCCCGACGAACACTGAAGCTTTCTTT	CASSIDIPTNTEAFF
TRBD1	TRBV14	TRBJ2-7	NA	TGTGCCAGCAGCCTTAATACAGGGGCTTTCTCCTACGAGCAGTACTTC	CASSLNTGAFSYEQYF
TRBD1	TRBV28	TRBJ1-1	NA	TGTGCCAGCAGTTCGATAGGACAGGGGAACACTGAAGCTTTCTTT	CASSSIGQGNTEAFF
TRBD2	TRBV6-1	TRBJ2-7	NA	TGTGCCAGCAGTGAAGCCCTCCTAGCGGGGAGCTACGAGCAGTACTTC	CASSEALLAGSYEQYF
NA	TRBV6-1	TRBJ1-1	NA	TGTGCCAGCAATGACAGGTTCCGGAACACTGAAGCTTTCTTT	CASNDRFRNTEAFF
NA	TRBV11-2	TRBJ1-1	NA	TGTGCCAGCAGCTTAACGGGTTCTAACACTGAAGCTTTCTTT	CASSLTGSNTEAFF
NA	TRBV6-5	TRBJ1-3	NA	TGTGCCAGCGGGCTGACGGACTCTGGAAACACCATATATTTT	CASGLTDSGNTIYF
NA	TRBV30	TRBJ2-3	NA	TGTGCCTGGAGTGACAGGGTTATGGGTACGCAGTATTTT	CAWSDRVMGTQYF